The 19 T cell receptor beta chains presented below share a single source sample, sequenced in a study of neurological immune-mediated disorders. TCRdb re-analysed the 5' RACE reads in MiXCR, keeping a single row per CDR3 protein. The data hold 30,000 or so distinct CDR3 sequences, with about 14% observed a single time. The time point denotes: technical triplicate 2. Sequencing was done on a sample of CD4+ T cells from blood. The receptors here all came from a female donor with HTLV-1-associated myelopathy (HAM/TSP).

This clonotype ranks as medium-sized. V usage is TRBV7-2 and J usage is TRBJ2-1; the D is unclear. V was shortened by 3 bases and J by 7 bases, with 7 bases between the two germline ends. CDR1 and CDR2 (germline): SGHTA, FQGNSA. The CDR3 totals 12 residues. The CDR3 sequence is CASSFRPNEQFF. In nucleotides, the CDR3 is TGTGCCAGCAGCTTCCGTCCAAATGAGCAGTTCTTC.

In this sample, this clonotype turned up many times. The CDR3 DNA is TGCAGTGCTGGGGGGGGGCAGGGGGCAAACTATGGCTACACCTTC. Protein sequence: CSAGGGQGANYGYTF. The genes are TRBV20-1 and TRBJ1-2; 8 nucleotides align to TRBD1. CDR3 length: 15 residues. Germline CDR1 is DFQATT and CDR2 is SNEGSKA (reference sequence). V dropped 5 bases and J dropped 2; count of bases not matched to a gene: 10.

This clonotype was recorded at least ten times. The V and J genes are TRBV9 and TRBJ1-2, with unresolved D. There are 15 residues in the CDR3. Germline loops: CDR1 SGDLS, CDR2 YYNGEE. V lost 4 bases and J lost 1, with 14 bases in between. DNA for the CDR3: TGTGCCAGCAGCCCGGGTGCGGGGATTAACTATGGCTACACCTTC. Translating it yields CASSPGAGINYGYTF.

This clonotype was found many times. V is TRBV6-6 and J is TRBJ2-7, with TRBD2 identical over 15 bases. CDR3 length: 17 residues. Looked up from germline, CDR1 is MNHNY and CDR2 is SVGAGI (reference sequence). J was trimmed by 6 bases and V by 2 bases; bases with no gene match: 8. For the CDR3, the DNA is TGTGCCAGCAGTTACCCTAGGACTAGCGGGAGGGCCGGCGAGCAGTACTTC. Its protein is CASSYPRTSGRAGEQYF.

By share of the sample, this clonotype is medium-sized (0.01 to 0.1%). V usage is TRBV7-2 and J usage is TRBJ2-5, with 14 nucleotides matching TRBD2. Per the germline V gene, CDR1 is SGHTA and CDR2 is FQGNSA. The V segment lost 1 base and the J segment 11 bases; nucleotides outside the gene matches: 0. The CDR3 spans 13 residues. The CDR3: CASSLGLAGGQYF. The CDR3 region has the DNA TGTGCCAGCAGCTTAGGACTAGCGGGGGGGCAGTACTTC.

This clonotype occurred many times. This sequence joins TRBV7-3 and TRBJ1-1; TRBD1 matches at 7 bases. With 4 bases clipped from V and 3 bases from J, the junction kept 5 bases outside the gene matches. The V gene's germline CDR1 is SGHTA and CDR2 FQGTGA. The CDR3 runs to 14 residues. The CDR3 nucleotides read TGTGCCAGCAGCTCTGGGACAGAACACACTGAAGCTTTCTTT. Its protein product is CASSSGTEHTEAFF.

This clonotype was counted many times. The V gene is TRBV20-1, the J gene TRBJ1-4; 9 nucleotides agree with TRBD1. The CDR3 is 15 residues long. Trimming removed 4 bases from V and 8 bases from J; junction bases left unmatched: 11. CDR1 and CDR2 from the germline V gene are DFQATT and SNEGSKA (reference sequence). In DNA, the CDR3 is TGCAGTGCTATGGGACAGGGTAACAAAAGGGAAAAACTGTTTTTT. Protein product: CSAMGQGNKREKLFF.

This clonotype was detected many times. The chain combines TRBV24-1 with TRBJ2-1, with 12 bases lining up with TRBD2. Germline V CDR1 and CDR2: KGHDR, SFDVKD. The V segment lost 3 bases and the J segment 8 bases; nucleotides outside the gene matches: 7. The CDR3 is 16 amino acids. CDR3 region: CATSDETSGSGDEQFF. CDR3 sequence (DNA): TGTGCCACCAGTGATGAGACTAGCGGGAGTGGCGATGAGCAGTTCTTC.

This clonotype occurred many times. The chain combines TRBV28 with TRBJ1-1; D is possibly TRBD1 (5 bases). V lost 2 bases and J 5 bases, leaving 15 bases between the germline ends. CDR1 and CDR2 from the germline V gene are MDHEN and SYDVKM. This CDR3 contains 15 residues. CDR3: CASSLLGQGRTEAFF. The CDR3 bases are TGTGCCAGCAGTTTACTGGGGCAGGGAAGGACTGAAGCTTTCTTT. The variable domain in full, with the rest retrieved from reference TRBV28 and TRBJ1-1, is DVKVTQSSRYLVKRTGEKVFLECVQDMDHENMFWYRQDPGLGLRLIYFSYDVKMKEKGDIPEGYSVSREKKERFSLILESASTNQTSMYLCASSLLGQGRTEAFFGQGTRLTVV.

The table lists this clonotype with many counts. The rearrangement links TRBV2 to TRBJ2-3; D remains unclear. V dropped 7 bases and J dropped 5 bases, with 10 bases sitting between them. Germline CDR1 is SNHLY and CDR2 is FYNNEI. CDR3 size: 12 residues. The CDR3: CASNILRDTQYF. As DNA, the CDR3 is TGTGCCAGCAACATACTAAGAGATACGCAGTATTTT.

This clonotype was recorded at least ten times. V usage is TRBV20-1 and J usage is TRBJ1-1, with D maybe TRBD1 (5 bases). Trimming removed 0 bases at V and 6 bases at J, with 14 bases between. The CDR3 contains 14 residues. Per germline, CDR1 DFQATT and CDR2 SNEGSKA (reference sequence). CDR3: CSARDRRVGAEAFF. In DNA form, the CDR3 reads TGCAGTGCTAGAGATAGGAGGGTAGGGGCTGAAGCTTTCTTT.

This clonotype was counted ten times or more. The chain uses TRBV4-2 and TRBJ2-1; 9 bases are shared with TRBD2. There are 16 residues in the CDR3. Trimming cost V 4 bases and J 7 bases; bases outside gene matches: 11. Germline CDR1 reads LGHNA; CDR2 reads YNFKEQ. The CDR3 sequence: CASSPGGGGAGNEQFF. In DNA form, the CDR3 reads TGTGCCAGCAGCCCCGGTGGCGGGGGGGCCGGGAATGAGCAGTTCTTC.

This clonotype has ten or more counts. This chain connects TRBV5-1 to TRBJ1-1, with 10 bases matching TRBD1. This CDR3 comprises 15 residues. After removal of 5 bases from V and 8 bases from J, the junction contained 12 bases not matched to a gene. CDR1 SGHRS and CDR2 YFSETQ come from the germline V gene. The DNA of the CDR3 is TGCGCCAGCAGACGTCCCGGGACAGGGGTTGGGGAAGCTTTCTTT. Its translation is CASRRPGTGVGEAFF.

This clonotype is termed medium-sized. The chain recombines TRBV14 with TRBJ2-2; 9 bases are shared with TRBD2. Germline CDR1 reads SGHDN; CDR2 reads FVKESK. The trim removed 6 bases at V and 1 base at J, leaving 0 bases unmatched. The CDR3 has 14 residues. DNA of the CDR3: TGTGCCAGCAGGACTAGCGGGAACACCGGGGAGCTGTTTTTT. Translated: CASRTSGNTGELFF. Using reference TRBV14 and TRBJ2-2 for the parts outside the CDR3, the full variable domain is EAGVTQFPSHSVIEKGQTVTLRCDPISGHDNLYWYRRVMGKEIKFLLHFVKESKQDESGMPNNRFLAERTGGTYSTLKVQPAELEDSGVYFCASRTSGNTGELFFGEGSRLTVL.

There are many counts of this clonotype. This chain links TRBV2 with TRBJ2-3, with 8 positions matching TRBD2. In germline, CDR1 is SNHLY, CDR2 FYNNEI. Trimming cost V 4 bases and J 6 bases; bases outside gene matches: 9. This CDR3 region has 15 residues. The CDR3 sequence is CASSVPGGSRDTQYF. The CDR3, as DNA: TGTGCCAGCAGTGTCCCGGGGGGGAGTCGGGATACGCAGTATTTT.

Ten or more counts support this clonotype. This chain joins TRBV20-1 and TRBJ2-1; D is perhaps TRBD1 (6 bases). Deletions cut 0 bases from V and 2 bases from J, with 11 bases between. CDR1 and CDR2 from the germline V gene are DFQATT and SNEGSKA (reference sequence). The CDR3 loop spans 15 amino acids. Written as DNA, the CDR3 is TGCAGTGCTAGAGATCGACAGGACACCTACAATGAGCAGTTCTTC. Its protein product is CSARDRQDTYNEQFF.

This clonotype was observed at least ten times. This chain links TRBV12-3 or TRBV12-4 with TRBJ2-7; TRBD1 agrees at 8 bases. J was trimmed by 0 bases and V by 5 bases; bases with no gene match: 3. CDR3 length: 14 residues. CDR3 nucleotide sequence: TGTGCCAGCAGTGCGGGACAGGCCTCCTACGAGCAGTACTTC. Its translation is CASSAGQASYEQYF.

This clonotype was detected only a few times. No DNA is shown, since the ends of the CDR3 on it are uncertain; the CDR3 is the one TCRdb lists. V and J are TRBV5-6 and TRBJ1-1. From its first to its last residue, the CDR3 has 19 amino acids. Germline CDR1 is SGHDT and CDR2 is YYEEEE. The CDR3 loop is CASSFYICSAFLVNTEAFF.

Many counts were recorded for this clonotype. The J gene is TRBJ2-4, the V gene TRBV7-2; 7 nucleotides match TRBD1. CDR3 length: 15 residues. V trimming: 5 bases; J trimming: 6 bases; junction bases outside the gene matches: 10. CDR1 is SGHTA, CDR2 FQGNSA, per germline. CDR3 sequence (DNA): TGTGCCAGCAGCCGAACCGACAGGGAGAGAAACATTCAGTACTTC. This sequence encodes CASSRTDRERNIQYF.